The T cell receptor beta chain described here comes from a study of shared clonotypes between healthy human individuals. The CDR3 extends over 15 amino acids. Germline CDR1 KGHSH, CDR2 LQKENI. V gave up 8 bases and J gave up 1 base; unmatched junction bases: 7. Sequencing was performed with immunoSEQ multiplex PCR; in TCRdb, only in-frame clones are kept and a portion is missing. Here the sample spans more than 400,000 clones, about 96% being singletons. The chain has TRBV18 and TRBJ2-3, with TRBD2 matching 9 bases. Sequencing was performed on naive CD4+ T cells sorted from blood. Subset described: CD45RA+ positively selected. The receptor was isolated from a woman in her thirties in good health. The DNA for the CDR3 is TGTGCCAGCGGCCTAGCGGGGTTAGGCACAGATACGCAGTATTTT. It encodes CASGLAGLGTDTQYF.